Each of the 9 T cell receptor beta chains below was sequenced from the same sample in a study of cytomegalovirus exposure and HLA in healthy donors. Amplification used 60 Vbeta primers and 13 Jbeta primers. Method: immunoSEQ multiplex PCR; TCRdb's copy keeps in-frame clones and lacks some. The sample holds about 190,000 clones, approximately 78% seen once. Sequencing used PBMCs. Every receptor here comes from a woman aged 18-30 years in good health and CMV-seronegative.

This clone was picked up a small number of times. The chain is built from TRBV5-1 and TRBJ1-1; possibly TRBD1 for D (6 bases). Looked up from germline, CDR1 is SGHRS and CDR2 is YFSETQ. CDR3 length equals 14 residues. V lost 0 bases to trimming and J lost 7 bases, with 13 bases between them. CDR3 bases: TGCGCCAGCAGCTTGGGGGGTCGGGGACATGAAGCTTTCTTT. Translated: CASSLGGRGHEAFF. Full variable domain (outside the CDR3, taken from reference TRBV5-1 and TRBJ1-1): KAGVTQTPRYLIKTRGQQVTLSCSPISGHRSVSWYQQTPGQGLQFLFEYFSETQRNKGNFPGRFSGRQFSNSRSEMNVSTLELGDSALYLCASSLGGRGHEAFFGQGTRLTVV.

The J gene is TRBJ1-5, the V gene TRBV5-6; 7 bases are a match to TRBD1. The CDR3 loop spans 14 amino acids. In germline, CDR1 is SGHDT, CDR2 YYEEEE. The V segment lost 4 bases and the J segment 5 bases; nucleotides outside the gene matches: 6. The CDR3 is CASSPGTDHQPQHF. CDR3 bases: TGTGCCAGCAGCCCGGGGACAGACCATCAGCCCCAGCATTTT.

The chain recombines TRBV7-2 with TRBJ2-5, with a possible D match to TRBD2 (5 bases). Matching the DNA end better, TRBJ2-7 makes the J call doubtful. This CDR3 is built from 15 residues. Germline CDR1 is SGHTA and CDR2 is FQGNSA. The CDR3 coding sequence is TGTGCCAGCAGCTTAGCCCCGGGGAGCTCCTACGAGCAGTACTTC. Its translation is CASSLAPGSSYEQYF.

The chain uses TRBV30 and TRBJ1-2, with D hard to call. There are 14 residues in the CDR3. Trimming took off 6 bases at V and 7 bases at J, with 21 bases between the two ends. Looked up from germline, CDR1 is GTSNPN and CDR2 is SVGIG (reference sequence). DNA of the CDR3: TGTGCCTGCTGGAGGGTGGGGAGTATACTTGGCTACACCTTC. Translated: CACWRVGSILGYTF.

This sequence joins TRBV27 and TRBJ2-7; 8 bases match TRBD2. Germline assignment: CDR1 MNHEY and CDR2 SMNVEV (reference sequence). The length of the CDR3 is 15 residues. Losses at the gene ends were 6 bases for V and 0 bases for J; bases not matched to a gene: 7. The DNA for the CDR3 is TGTGCCAGCAGCTACGGAGCGGGGGTCTCCTACGAGCAGTACTTC. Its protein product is CASSYGAGVSYEQYF.

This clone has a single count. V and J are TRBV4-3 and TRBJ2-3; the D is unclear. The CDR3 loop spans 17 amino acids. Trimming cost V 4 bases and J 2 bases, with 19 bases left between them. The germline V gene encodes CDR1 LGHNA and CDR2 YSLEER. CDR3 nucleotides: TGCGCCAGCAGCCGAGTGCCCCGACCGCTAGACACAGATACGCAGTATTTT. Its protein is CASSRVPRPLDTDTQYF.

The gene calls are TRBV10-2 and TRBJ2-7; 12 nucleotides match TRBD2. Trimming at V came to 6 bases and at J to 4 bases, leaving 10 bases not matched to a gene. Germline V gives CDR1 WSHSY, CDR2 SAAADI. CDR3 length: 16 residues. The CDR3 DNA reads TGCGCCAGCAGGGATCCGACTAGCGGGAGCTCGTACGAGCAGTACTTC. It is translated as CASRDPTSGSSYEQYF.

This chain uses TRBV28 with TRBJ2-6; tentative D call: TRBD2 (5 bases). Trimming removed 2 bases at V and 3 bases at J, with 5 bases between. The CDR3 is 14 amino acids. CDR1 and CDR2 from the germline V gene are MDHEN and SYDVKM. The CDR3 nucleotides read TGTGCCAGCAGTTTAAGCGGTGGGGCCAACGTCCTGACTTTC. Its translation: CASSLSGGANVLTF.

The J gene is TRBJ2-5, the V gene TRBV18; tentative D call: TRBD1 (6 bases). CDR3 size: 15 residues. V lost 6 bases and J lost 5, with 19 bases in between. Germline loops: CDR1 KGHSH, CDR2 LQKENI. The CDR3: CASSLPGDIGETQYF. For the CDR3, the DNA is TGTGCCAGCTCCCTCCCAGGGGACATCGGGGAGACCCAGTACTTC. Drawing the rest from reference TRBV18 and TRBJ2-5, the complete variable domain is NAGVMQNPRHLVRRRGQEARLRCSPMKGHSHVYWYRQLPEEGLKFMVYLQKENIIDESGMPKERFSAEFPKEGPSILRIQQVVRGDSAAYFCASSLPGDIGETQYFGPGTRLLVL.